The clone carrying this T cell receptor beta chain was recorded many times. V was clipped by 0 bases and J by 6 bases; unmatched bases: 7. The CDR3 loop spans 17 amino acids. Germline lookup yields CDR1 SGHRS and CDR2 YFSETQ. The entry originates in a study of human T cells and chemical hapten exposure. TCRdb itself ran the 5' RACE reads through MiXCR, one entry per CDR3 protein. The top ten hold 2% to 2.5% of the sample, which has about 80,000 distinct CDR3 sequences, approximately 7.7% seen once. The starting material, unfractionated whole blood, was used for total RNA extraction. The sequence came from a male donor in good health. The chain links TRBV5-1 to TRBJ2-1, with 12 bases fitting TRBD2. This chain's CDR3 is CASSLAELAGGSNEQFF. CDR3 sequence (DNA): TGCGCCAGCAGCTTGGCCGAGCTAGCGGGGGGGTCCAATGAGCAGTTCTTC.